The entry below describes one T cell receptor (beta chain). The target antigen is unknown. The sample comes from a study of cytomegalovirus exposure and HLA in healthy donors. Study-wide results and limits: The number of N-insertions in an Asian-associated ancestry cluster was reportedly below the approximately 700-donor mean in a later analysis. TCR beta V- and J-gene trimming, according to a later analysis, was linked to a missense DCLRE1C variant. The study designated 150 to 200 TCR beta chains cytomegalovirus-associated.

The PCR was carried out with 60 Vbeta primers and 13 Jbeta primers. Sequenced by immunoSEQ multiplex PCR; TCRdb stores in-frame clones only, minus some. The sample lists about 130,000 clones; around 80% were seen once. Germline V gene data show CDR1 as MNHEY and CDR2 as SVGAGI. The CDR3 has 14 residues. Losses at the gene ends were 5 bases for V and 10 bases for J; bases not matched to a gene: 13. The clonotype originates from a woman aged 40 to 50 in good health and CMV-seronegative. J is TRBJ1-1 and V is TRBV6-5, with 7 bases fitting TRBD1. Sequencing input: PBMCs. The CDR3: CASSGGTATRRAFF. The CDR3 nucleotides are TGTGCCAGCAGTGGAGGGACAGCGACTAGGAGAGCTTTCTTT.